The 18 T cell receptor beta chains in this list originate from one sample, sequenced in a study of T-cell memory formation after mild COVID-19. MiXCR, applied by TCRdb to the 5' RACE reads, yields one record per CDR3 protein. Of around 340,000 distinct CDR3 sequences in the sample, 10% to 15% were seen once. The sample consisted of PBMCs or a T cell subset sorted from them (not recorded which). Every receptor here comes from a man younger than 35 who had mild COVID-19 (a few samples of this study predate the infection). Cell type and time point are not known.

V usage is TRBV7-2 and J usage is TRBJ1-5; 7 nucleotides agree with TRBD1. The CDR3 extends over 14 amino acids. The J segment lost 7 bases and the V segment lost 4 bases, leaving 7 bases of the junction unmatched. CDR1 and CDR2 from the germline V gene are SGHTA and FQGNSA. In nucleotides, the CDR3 is TGTGCCAGCAGCTCCCACAGGGGAGAACAGCCCCAGCATTTT. Its protein product is CASSSHRGEQPQHF.

This clonotype came up a few times. CDR3 sequence (DNA): TGCGCCAGCAGCCAATTGTCGTTACCCTCTGGCTACACCTTC. Encoded protein: CASSQLSLPSGYTF. The V gene is TRBV4-1, the J gene TRBJ1-2, with D hard to call. Trimming took 2 bases from V and 7 from J, leaving 14 bases between them. The germline gives CDR1 MGHRA, CDR2 YSYEKL. The CDR3 totals 14 residues.

The chain links TRBV29-1 to TRBJ1-3; 8 nucleotides agree with TRBD1. Germline-derived CDR1 and CDR2 are SQVTM and ANQGSEA. CDR3 length equals 13 residues. The V and J ends lost 6 bases and 4 bases, in that order; junction bases with no gene match: 5. The CDR3 DNA follows: TGCAGCGTCGTACAGGGGGTGGGAAACACCATATATTTT. Translation gives CSVVQGVGNTIYF.

The chain joins TRBV28 to TRBJ2-4, with D perhaps TRBD2 (6 bases). The V and J ends lost 2 bases and 8 bases respectively, with 10 bases between them. The germline gives CDR1 MDHEN, CDR2 SYDVKM. The CDR3 totals 13 residues. CDR3 region: CASSLRRAYIQYF. CDR3 nucleotide sequence: TGTGCCAGCAGTTTACGGAGGGCATACATTCAGTACTTC. The entire variable domain, with the rest obtained from reference TRBV28 and TRBJ2-4, is as follows: DVKVTQSSRYLVKRTGEKVFLECVQDMDHENMFWYRQDPGLGLRLIYFSYDVKMKEKGDIPEGYSVSREKKERFSLILESASTNQTSMYLCASSLRRAYIQYFGAGTRLSVL.

V usage is TRBV28 and J usage is TRBJ1-1, with D uncertain. Trimming took off 2 bases at V and 8 bases at J, with 18 bases between the two ends. The CDR3 covers 15 residues. Germline V gene data show CDR1 as MDHEN and CDR2 as SYDVKM. The DNA for the CDR3 is TGTGCCAGCAGTTTAAGCTGGGTAAGTCCTCTCGAAGCTTTCTTT. Protein sequence: CASSLSWVSPLEAFF. Filled out from reference TRBV28 and TRBJ1-1, the complete variable domain reads DVKVTQSSRYLVKRTGEKVFLECVQDMDHENMFWYRQDPGLGLRLIYFSYDVKMKEKGDIPEGYSVSREKKERFSLILESASTNQTSMYLCASSLSWVSPLEAFFGQGTRLTVV.

This rearrangement joins TRBV6-1 to TRBJ2-3; D perhaps matches TRBD1 (6 bases). V was cut by 6 bases and J by 2 bases, with 18 bases left in between. CDR1 MNHNS and CDR2 SASEGT come from the germline V gene. The CDR3 loop spans 16 amino acids. CDR3 sequence: CASRLNTGPFTDTQYF. The DNA for the CDR3 is TGTGCCAGCAGACTGAATACAGGGCCGTTCACAGATACGCAGTATTTT.

This clonotype has more than one count but fewer than ten. The CDR3 region has the DNA TGTGCCAGCAGCTCTCGGAGGGGCGGAAATACGCAGTATTTT. As protein: CASSSRRGGNTQYF. The chain has TRBV7-2 and TRBJ2-3; TRBD2 might be the D (6 bases). From germline, CDR1 is SGHTA and CDR2 FQGNSA. The CDR3 length is 14 residues. With 4 bases removed from V and 7 bases from J, the gap between germline ends came to 15 bases.

The chain employs TRBV20-1 and TRBJ2-1, with D unclear. The CDR3 runs to 11 residues. CDR1 is DFQATT and CDR2 is SNEGSKA in the germline V gene (reference sequence). The V end was cut by 3 bases, the J end by 10 bases, with 10 bases between. For the CDR3, the DNA is TGCAGTGCTAGGGTGGTAGGGGAGCAGTTCTTC. This translates into CSARVVGEQFF.

This clonotype was seen only a few times. The genes are TRBV12-3 or TRBV12-4 and TRBJ1-5; tentative D call: TRBD1 (5 bases). The V end was cut by 6 bases, the J end by 5 bases, with 11 bases between. The CDR3 sequence is 13 residues long. The CDR3 protein is CASSSGGDQPQHF. The CDR3 nucleotides read TGTGCCAGCAGCTCTGGGGGAGATCAGCCCCAGCATTTT.

This chain joins TRBV5-1 and TRBJ1-1; 7 bases agree with TRBD1. This CDR3 has 13 residues. V shed 4 bases, J shed 10 bases, and the junction held 10 bases outside the gene matches. In germline, CDR1 is SGHRS, CDR2 YFSETQ. The CDR3 coding sequence is TGCGCCAGCAGCGAGACAGGGCGGGAGTCAGCTTTCTTT. Translated: CASSETGRESAFF.

This clonotype was seen a few times. The rearrangement uses TRBV20-1 and TRBJ1-3, with D maybe TRBD1 (5 bases). In germline, CDR1 is DFQATT, CDR2 SNEGSKA (reference sequence). The CDR3 consists of 15 residues. The V gene lost 1 base and the J gene lost 2 bases, with 12 bases spanning the gap. CDR3 bases: TGCAGTGCTAGAGTTATCACAGGAGCTGGAAACACCATATATTTT. This sequence encodes CSARVITGAGNTIYF.

The V call is TRBV10-3, the J call TRBJ2-3, with D perhaps matching TRBD1 or TRBD2 (5 bases each). The V end lost 10 bases, the J end lost 3 bases, and 17 bases lay between the germline ends. The CDR3 is made up of 14 amino acids. The germline CDR1 and CDR2 sequences are ENHRY and SYGVKD. DNA for the CDR3: TGTGCCACCCGGGGCACCCAGGGAACAGATACGCAGTATTTT. Its translation is CATRGTQGTDTQYF.

This clonotype was counted between two and nine times. V and J are TRBV7-9 and TRBJ1-4; D remains ambiguous. V dropped 2 bases and J dropped 8 bases, with 9 bases sitting between them. The CDR3 runs 13 residues. Germline V lookup: CDR1 SEHNR, CDR2 FQNEAQ (reference sequence). DNA of the CDR3: TGTGCCAGCAGCTTACGGGGAACCGAAAAACTGTTTTTT. This translates into CASSLRGTEKLFF.

As DNA, the CDR3 is TGCGCCAGCAGCCAAGATTATCAGGCCACTGAAGCTTTCTTT. Translating gives CASSQDYQATEAFF. The rearrangement joins TRBV4-1 to TRBJ1-1; no reliable D call. The germline V and J ends were trimmed by 0 bases and 4 bases, with 9 bases remaining between them. CDR1 MGHRA and CDR2 YSYEKL come from the germline V gene. This CDR3 comprises 14 residues.

The V gene is TRBV12-3 or TRBV12-4, the J gene TRBJ1-6; 10 nucleotides align to TRBD1. The CDR3 extends over 15 amino acids. The trim removed 5 bases at V and 10 bases at J, leaving 8 bases unmatched. The CDR3 loop reads CASSPTGGLGSPLHF. CDR3 nucleotide sequence: TGTGCCAGCAGTCCGACAGGGGGCTTAGGGTCACCCCTCCACTTT.

This clonotype was seen more than once but under ten times. This sequence joins TRBV7-2 and TRBJ1-1, with unresolved D. This CDR3 contains 13 residues. Trimming pared 5 bases from V and 4 bases from J, leaving 11 bases between. Germline CDR1 SGHTA, CDR2 FQGNSA. CDR3 region: CASSPRFATEAFF. As DNA, the CDR3 is TGTGCCAGCAGCCCTCGATTCGCCACTGAAGCTTTCTTT.

As concerns this clonotype: A much larger clone lies one base from this, so it may be a read error. This sequence joins TRBV18 and TRBJ2-7; TRBD1 might be the D (6 bases). CDR1 is KGHSH and CDR2 is LQKENI in the germline V gene. CDR3 size: 12 residues. CDR3 in amino acids: CASSTDSYGQYF. DNA of the CDR3: TGTGCCAGCTCAACGGACAGTTACGGGCAGTACTTC.

This chain uses TRBV11-2 with TRBJ2-3; 8 bases align to TRBD2. CDR1 and CDR2 from the germline V gene are SGHAT and FQNNGV. This CDR3 is built from 17 residues. V was pared by 1 base and J by 4 bases, with 10 bases of the junction left unmatched. As DNA, the CDR3 is TGTGCCAGCAGCTTAGGGCTAGCGCGGGGGGTCCCAGATACGCAGTATTTT. Its translation is CASSLGLARGVPDTQYF.